The 15 T cell receptor beta chains below all came from one sample that was sequenced in a study of Ad26.COV2.S vaccination and SARS-CoV-2 variants. The treatment was: roughly 19 received Ad26.COV2.S at low or high dose, single or two shots; 5 received placebo; per-sample allocation not given. After the first vaccine or placebo injection, samples were drawn on day 63. Generated by immunoSEQ multiplex PCR, the TCRdb table keeps only in-frame clones and is missing some. The repertoire includes roughly 250,000 clones, roughly 87% of them detected once, and about 2.7% sits in the top ten. The sequenced sample was peripheral blood, obtained in a trial of Ad26.COV2.S vaccine versus placebo. The receptors derive from a person aged 18-65 years who received the Ad26.COV2.S COVID-19 vaccine or a placebo.

The rearrangement joins TRBV30 to TRBJ1-3, with unresolved D. Deletions cut 7 bases from V and 2 bases from J, with 9 bases between. This CDR3 has 12 amino acids. From germline, CDR1 is GTSNPN and CDR2 SVGIG (reference sequence). CDR3 protein: CALAGTGNTIYF. The CDR3 nucleotides read TGTGCCTTGGCCGGGACTGGAAACACCATATATTTT.

The chain has TRBV11-2 and TRBJ1-2, with 10 bases fitting TRBD1. The CDR3 covers 16 residues. Per germline, CDR1 SGHAT and CDR2 FQNNGV. The trim removed 4 bases at V and 7 bases at J, leaving 12 bases unmatched. The CDR3 reads CASSYQPGQGITGYTF. The CDR3, as DNA: TGTGCCAGCAGCTATCAACCGGGACAGGGGATCACTGGCTACACCTTC.

There are a few counts of this clone. The rearrangement joins TRBV15 to TRBJ2-5; D perhaps matches TRBD1 (6 bases). Germline lookup yields CDR1 LNHNV and CDR2 YYDKDF (reference sequence). V was cut by 8 bases and J by 4 bases, with 14 bases left in between. This CDR3 contains 13 residues. The CDR3 region is CATGGQRTETQYF. The CDR3, as DNA: TGTGCCACCGGCGGACAGAGGACAGAGACCCAGTACTTC.

J is TRBJ2-3 and V is TRBV13; D gene ambiguous. The CDR3 is 15 amino acids. Germline V lookup: CDR1 PRHDT, CDR2 FYEKMQ (reference sequence). The germline V and J ends were trimmed by 3 bases and 2 bases, with 12 bases remaining between them. Here the CDR3 DNA reads TGTGCCAGCAGCTTCTTTAGACTTTCCACAGATACGCAGTATTTT. It translates to CASSFFRLSTDTQYF.

This clone was observed once. The rearrangement uses TRBV7-9 and TRBJ2-1, with D perhaps TRBD1 or TRBD2 (6 bases each). Trimming removed 4 bases from V and 4 bases from J, with 11 bases in between. This CDR3 has 14 residues. Germline V gene lookup returns CDR1 SEHNR and CDR2 FQNEAQ (reference sequence). CDR3 sequence reads: CASSSRGGYNEQFF. CDR3 DNA: TGTGCCAGCAGCTCCAGGGGAGGATACAATGAGCAGTTCTTC.

This chain links TRBV5-4 with TRBJ1-6, with D perhaps TRBD1 (6 bases). The V end was cut by 1 base, the J end by 7 bases, with 12 bases between. This CDR3 contains 15 residues. Germline V gene sequence: CDR1 SGHNT, CDR2 YYREEE (reference sequence). Written as DNA, the CDR3 is TGTGCCAGCAGCTTGAGAGGGGGAAGGAATTCACCCCTCCACTTT. As protein: CASSLRGGRNSPLHF. The whole variable domain, remainder taken from reference TRBV5-4 and TRBJ1-6, is ETGVTQSPTHLIKTRGQQVTLRCSSQSGHNTVSWYQQALGQGPQFIFQYYREEENGRGNFPPRFSGLQFPNYSSELNVNALELDDSALYLCASSLRGGRNSPLHFGNGTRLTVT.

The chain employs TRBV7-6 and TRBJ2-2; D not certain. Germline V lookup: CDR1 SGHVS, CDR2 FNYEAQ. Trimming took 5 bases from V and 3 from J, leaving 10 bases between them. The CDR3 covers 14 residues. CDR3 DNA sequence: TGTGCCAGCAGCCGCGGCCAGCACACCGGGGAGCTGTTTTTT. Protein: CASSRGQHTGELFF. The full variable domain, completed using reference TRBV7-6 and TRBJ2-2, is GAGVSQSPRYKVTKRGQDVALRCDPISGHVSLYWYRQALGQGPEFLTYFNYEAQQDKSGLPNDRFSAERPEGSISTLTIQRTEQRDSAMYRCASSRGQHTGELFFGEGSRLTVL.

The J gene is TRBJ2-2, the V gene TRBV7-9, with D uncertain. The CDR3 is 11 amino acids. The germline gives CDR1 SEHNR, CDR2 FQNEAQ (reference sequence). With 3 bases removed from V and 4 bases from J, the gap between germline ends came to 0 bases. The CDR3 protein is CASSFTGELFF. For the CDR3, the DNA is TGTGCCAGCAGCTTCACCGGGGAGCTGTTTTTT. Variable domain in full (rest from reference TRBV7-9 and TRBJ2-2): DTGVSQNPRHKITKRGQNVTFRCDPISEHNRLYWYRQTLGQGPEFLTYFQNEAQLEKSRLLSDRFSAERPKGSFSTLEIQRTEQGDSAMYLCASSFTGELFFGEGSRLTVL.

This chain joins TRBV3-1 (or the pseudogene TRBV3-2) and TRBJ2-1, with D perhaps matching TRBD1 (6 bases). This CDR3 region has 20 residues. V lost 0 bases to trimming and J lost 1 base, with 22 bases between them. The germline CDR1 and CDR2 sequences are LGHDT and YNNKEL (reference sequence). CDR3 sequence reads: CASSQDGAGVYWGSYNEQFF. CDR3 nucleotides: TGTGCCAGCAGCCAAGATGGGGCAGGGGTGTATTGGGGGTCCTACAATGAGCAGTTCTTC.

This clone was counted only a few times. The chain joins TRBV6-2 or TRBV6-3 to TRBJ1-1, with no clear D. V was pared by 5 bases and J by 8 bases, with 15 bases between. The CDR3 totals 13 residues. Germline values: CDR1 MNHEY, CDR2 SVGEGT. DNA of the CDR3: TGTGCCAGCAGTCAAAACCTGGGAAACGAAGCTTTCTTT. Amino acids: CASSQNLGNEAFF.

The chain has TRBV9 and TRBJ2-3, with 10 bases lining up with TRBD1. The V gene's germline CDR1 is SGDLS and CDR2 YYNGEE. The CDR3 contains 16 residues. With 3 bases clipped from V and 8 bases from J, the junction kept 12 bases outside the gene matches. The CDR3 sequence: CASSATGGLQFGTQYF. The CDR3 nucleotides read TGTGCCAGCAGCGCGACAGGGGGCCTTCAGTTTGGTACGCAGTATTTT. Complete variable domain (other parts from reference TRBV9 and TRBJ2-3): DSGVTQTPKHLITATGQRVTLRCSPRSGDLSVYWYQQSLDQGLQFLIQYYNGEERAKGNILERFSAQQFPDLHSELNLSSLELGDSALYFCASSATGGLQFGTQYFGPGTRLTVL.

The chain is built from TRBV6-6 and TRBJ1-2; weak D call: TRBD1 (5 bases). Germline V gives CDR1 MNHNY, CDR2 SVGAGI (reference sequence). Trimming took 0 bases from V and 2 from J, leaving 7 bases between them. The CDR3 totals 14 residues. The CDR3 nucleotides are TGTGCCAGCAGTTACTCGGGGCAGAACTATGGCTACACCTTC. This sequence encodes CASSYSGQNYGYTF.

A remark on this clone: Other DNA sequences of this sample code for an identical CDR3. The chain uses TRBV18 and TRBJ1-5; no reliable D call. The CDR3 totals 13 residues. V was clipped by 3 bases and J by 2 bases, with 5 bases between them. The germline V gene has CDR1 KGHSH and CDR2 LQKENI. This chain's CDR3 is CASSPGGNQPQHF. The CDR3 DNA follows: TGTGCCAGCTCACCTGGAGGCAATCAGCCCCAGCATTTT.

This clone has a single count. The chain has TRBV9 and TRBJ2-6; D is possibly TRBD1 (6 bases). The CDR3 spans 17 residues. Trimming took 3 bases from V and 0 from J, leaving 13 bases between them. CDR1 and CDR2 from the germline V gene are SGDLS and YYNGEE. CDR3 residues: CASSADSLLSGANVLTF. The CDR3, as DNA: TGTGCCAGCAGCGCGGACAGTTTGCTCTCTGGGGCCAACGTCCTGACTTTC.

The rearrangement links TRBV29-1 to TRBJ2-4; TRBD2 aligns across 12 bases. This CDR3 comprises 18 residues. Germline loops: CDR1 SQVTM, CDR2 ANQGSEA. Losses at the gene ends were 5 bases for V and 1 base for J; bases not matched to a gene: 12. CDR3 DNA sequence: TGCAGCGTTAAACTGCTAGCGGGAGGGCCGGTGGCCAAAAACATTCAGTACTTC. Protein sequence: CSVKLLAGGPVAKNIQYF.